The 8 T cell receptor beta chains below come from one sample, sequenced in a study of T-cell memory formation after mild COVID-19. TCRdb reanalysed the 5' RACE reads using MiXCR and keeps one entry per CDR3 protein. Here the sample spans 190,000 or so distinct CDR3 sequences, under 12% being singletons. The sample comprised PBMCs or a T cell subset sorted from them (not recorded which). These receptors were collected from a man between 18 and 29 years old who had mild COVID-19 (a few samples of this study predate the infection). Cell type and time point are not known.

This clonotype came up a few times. The CDR3 nucleotides are TGTGCCACCAGTGACCCCCTCGGACCGGGAGAGACCCAGTACTTC. It encodes CATSDPLGPGETQYF. This rearrangement joins TRBV24-1 to TRBJ2-5; the D is unclear. CDR1 KGHDR and CDR2 SFDVKD come from the germline V gene. The CDR3 runs to 15 residues. The V end was cut by 4 bases, the J end by 4 bases, with 15 bases between.

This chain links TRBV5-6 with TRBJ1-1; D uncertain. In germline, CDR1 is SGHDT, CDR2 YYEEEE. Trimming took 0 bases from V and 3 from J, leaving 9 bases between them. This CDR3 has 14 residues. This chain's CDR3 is CASSLGQVDTEAFF. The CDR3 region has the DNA TGTGCCAGCAGCTTGGGGCAGGTGGACACTGAAGCTTTCTTT.

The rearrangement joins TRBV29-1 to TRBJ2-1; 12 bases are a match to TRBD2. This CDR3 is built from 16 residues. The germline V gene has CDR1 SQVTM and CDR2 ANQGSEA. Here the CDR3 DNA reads TGCAGGGCCTCGGCTAGCGGGGGGGCCGAGGGGAATGAGCAGTTCTTC. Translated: CRASASGGAEGNEQFF.

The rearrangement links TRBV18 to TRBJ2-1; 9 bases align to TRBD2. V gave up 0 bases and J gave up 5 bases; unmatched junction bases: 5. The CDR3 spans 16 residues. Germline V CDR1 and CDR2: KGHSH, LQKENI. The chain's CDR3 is CASSPPSLAGHNEQFF. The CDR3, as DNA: TGTGCCAGCTCACCACCATCTCTAGCGGGGCACAATGAGCAGTTCTTC.

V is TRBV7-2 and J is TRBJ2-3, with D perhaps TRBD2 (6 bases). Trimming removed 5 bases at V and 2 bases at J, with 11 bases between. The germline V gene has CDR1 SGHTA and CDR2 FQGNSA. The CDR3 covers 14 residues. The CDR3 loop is CASSPGLITDTQYF. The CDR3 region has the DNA TGTGCCAGCAGCCCGGGACTGATCACAGATACGCAGTATTTT. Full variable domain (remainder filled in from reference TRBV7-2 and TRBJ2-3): GAGVSQSPSNKVTEKGKDVELRCDPISGHTALYWYRQSLGQGLEFLIYFQGNSAPDKSGLPSDRFSAERTGGSVSTLTIQRTQQEDSAVYLCASSPGLITDTQYFGPGTRLTVL.

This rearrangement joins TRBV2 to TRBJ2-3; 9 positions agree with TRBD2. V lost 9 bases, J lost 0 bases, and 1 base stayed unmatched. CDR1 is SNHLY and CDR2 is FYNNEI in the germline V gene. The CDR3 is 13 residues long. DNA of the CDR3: TGTGCCAGAACTAGCGGGAGCACAGATACGCAGTATTTT. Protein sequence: CARTSGSTDTQYF.

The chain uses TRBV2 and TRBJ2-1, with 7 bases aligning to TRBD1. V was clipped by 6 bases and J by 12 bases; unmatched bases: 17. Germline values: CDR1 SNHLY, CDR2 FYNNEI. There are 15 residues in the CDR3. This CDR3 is CASRRTGTVPVGQFF. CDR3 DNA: TGTGCCAGCAGGCGGACCGGGACAGTGCCCGTGGGGCAGTTCTTC. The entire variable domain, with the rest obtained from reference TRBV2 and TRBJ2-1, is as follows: EPEVTQTPSHQVTQMGQEVILRCVPISNHLYFYWYRQILGQKVEFLVSFYNNEISEKSEIFDDQFSVERPDGSNFTLKIRSTKLEDSAMYFCASRRTGTVPVGQFFGPGTRLTVL.

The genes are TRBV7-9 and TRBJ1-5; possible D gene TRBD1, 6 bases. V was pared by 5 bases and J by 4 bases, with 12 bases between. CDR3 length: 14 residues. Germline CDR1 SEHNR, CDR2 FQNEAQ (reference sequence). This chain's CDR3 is CASSPRDTNQPQHF. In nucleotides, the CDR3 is TGTGCCAGCAGCCCCCGGGACACTAATCAGCCCCAGCATTTT.